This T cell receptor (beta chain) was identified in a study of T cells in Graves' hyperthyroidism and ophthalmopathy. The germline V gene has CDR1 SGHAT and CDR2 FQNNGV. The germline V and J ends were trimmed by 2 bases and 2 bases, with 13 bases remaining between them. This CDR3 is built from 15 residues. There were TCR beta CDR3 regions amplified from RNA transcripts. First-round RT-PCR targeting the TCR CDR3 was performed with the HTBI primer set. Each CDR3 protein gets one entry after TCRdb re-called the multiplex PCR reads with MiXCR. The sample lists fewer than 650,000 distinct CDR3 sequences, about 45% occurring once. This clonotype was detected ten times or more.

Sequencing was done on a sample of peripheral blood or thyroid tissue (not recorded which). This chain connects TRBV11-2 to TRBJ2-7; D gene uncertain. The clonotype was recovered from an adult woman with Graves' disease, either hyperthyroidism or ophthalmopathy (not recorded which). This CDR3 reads CASSLSADGTYEQYF. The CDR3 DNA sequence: TGTGCCAGCAGCTTATCGGCCGACGGCACCTACGAGCAGTACTTC.